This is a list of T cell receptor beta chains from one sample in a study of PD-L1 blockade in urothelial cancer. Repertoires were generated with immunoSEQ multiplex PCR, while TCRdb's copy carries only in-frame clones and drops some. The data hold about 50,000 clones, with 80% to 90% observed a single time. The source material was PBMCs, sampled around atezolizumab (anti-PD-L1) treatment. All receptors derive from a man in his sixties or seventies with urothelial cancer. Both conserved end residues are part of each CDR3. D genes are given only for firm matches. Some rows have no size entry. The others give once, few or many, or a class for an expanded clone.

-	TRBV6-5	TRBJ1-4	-	TGTGCCAGCAGTTACGAATCGGGGACAACTAATGAAAAACTGTTTTTT	CASSYESGTTNEKLFF
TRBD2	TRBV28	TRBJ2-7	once	TGTGCCAGTAGCCGACTAGCGGGATCCCACGAGCAGTACTTC	CASSRLAGSHEQYF
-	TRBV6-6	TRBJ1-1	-	TGTGCCAGCAGTTCGCGGACAGCCATGAACACTGAAGCTTTCTTT	CASSSRTAMNTEAFF
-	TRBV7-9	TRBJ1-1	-	TGTGCCAGCAGACAGGACAGGAACACTGAAGCTTTCTTT	CASRQDRNTEAFF
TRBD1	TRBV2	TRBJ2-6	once	TGTGCCAGCAGGTCGGGACAGGGATTCTCTGGGGCCAACGTCCTGACTTTC	CASRSGQGFSGANVLTF
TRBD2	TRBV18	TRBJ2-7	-	TGTGCCAGCTCACCACCAGGACTAGCGGGAAACGAGCAGTACTTC	CASSPPGLAGNEQYF
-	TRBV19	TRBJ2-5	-	TGTGCCAGTAGTATTGAGGGAGGGGGTATGGAGACCCAGTACTTC	CASSIEGGGMETQYF
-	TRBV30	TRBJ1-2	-	TGTGCCTCCACCCGGGATTATGGCTACACCTTC	CASTRDYGYTF
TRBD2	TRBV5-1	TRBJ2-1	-	TGCGCCAGCAGCGAACTAGCGGGGGGAAGCTCCTACAATGAGCAGTTCTTC	CASSELAGGSSYNEQFF
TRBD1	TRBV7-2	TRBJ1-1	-	TGTGCCAGCAGCGGACAGGGCAGCACTGAAGCTTTCTTT	CASSGQGSTEAFF
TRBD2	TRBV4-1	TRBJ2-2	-	TGCGCCAGCAGCCAAGATCCCGTGGGACTAGCGGCGAACACCGGGGAGCTGTTTTTT	CASSQDPVGLAANTGELFF
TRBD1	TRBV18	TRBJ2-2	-	TGTGCCACCTCCGGACAGGGCGCCGGGGAGCTGTTTTTT	CATSGQGAGELFF
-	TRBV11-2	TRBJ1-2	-	TGTGCCAGCAGCTTAGGCGGGTACGGTGGCTACACCTTC	CASSLGGYGGYTF
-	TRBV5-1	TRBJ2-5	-	TGCGCCAGCAGCTTGGGTGCGGCCGAAGAGACCCAGTACTTC	CASSLGAAEETQYF
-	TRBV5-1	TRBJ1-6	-	TGCGCCAGCAGCGACCCCCGGACAGCTAATTCACCCCTCCACTTT	CASSDPRTANSPLHF
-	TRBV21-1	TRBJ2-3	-	TGTGCCAGCAGCAAAGTGGGGGCTTGGGGCACAGATACGCAGTATTTT	CASSKVGAWGTDTQYF
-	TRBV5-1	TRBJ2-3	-	TGCGCCAGCGCCCCCGGGGGTGGGTCAGATACGCAGTATTTT	CASAPGGGSDTQYF
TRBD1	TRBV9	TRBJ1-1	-	TGTGCCAGCAGCAAAGGACAGGCGAACACTGAAGCTTTCTTT	CASSKGQANTEAFF
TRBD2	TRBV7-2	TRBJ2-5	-	TGTGCCAGCAGCTTAGTTGTTGGCGGGGGGGAAGAGACCCAGTACTTC	CASSLVVGGGEETQYF
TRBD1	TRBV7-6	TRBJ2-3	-	TGTGCCAGCAGCCAAGGGGGCGGCACAGATACGCAGTATTTT	CASSQGGGTDTQYF
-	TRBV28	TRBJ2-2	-	TGTGCCAGCAGTTCAAGGGAGGTCCTCACCGGGGAGCTGTTTTTT	CASSSREVLTGELFF
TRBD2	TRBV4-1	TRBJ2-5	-	TGCGCCAGCAGCCCCGGGGGGGCCCCAGAGACCCAGTACTTC	CASSPGGAPETQYF
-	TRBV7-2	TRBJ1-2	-	TGTGCCAGCAGCCTTAGAGCAGGGCCTGACTATGGCTACACCTTC	CASSLRAGPDYGYTF
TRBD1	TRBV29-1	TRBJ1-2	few	TGCAGCGATGGGACAGGGGACTATGGCTACACCTTC	CSDGTGDYGYTF
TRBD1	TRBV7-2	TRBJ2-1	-	TGTGCCAGCAGCTCGATTGGACAGGTAAGGGCCAATGAGCAGTTCTTC	CASSSIGQVRANEQFF
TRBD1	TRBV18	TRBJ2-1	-	TGTGCCAGCTCACCCCTCGGACAGGGGACAAACTACAATGAGCAGTTCTTC	CASSPLGQGTNYNEQFF
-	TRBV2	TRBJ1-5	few	TGTGCCAGCAGGTTACAGGGTAGCAATCAGCCCCAGCATTTT	CASRLQGSNQPQHF
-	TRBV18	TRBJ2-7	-	TGTGCCAGCTCACAATCAGTGAACTCCTACGAGCAGTACTTC	CASSQSVNSYEQYF
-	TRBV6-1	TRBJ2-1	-	TGTGCCAGCAGTGAAGAATACTACAATGAGCAGTTCTTC	CASSEEYYNEQFF
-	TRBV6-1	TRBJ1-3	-	TGTGCCAGCAGTGAGGCCAGGGCACTAAACACCATATATTTT	CASSEARALNTIYF
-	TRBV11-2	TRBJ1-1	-	TGTGCCAGCAGCTTCGACAGGCTAGGGACTGAAGCTTTCTTT	CASSFDRLGTEAFF
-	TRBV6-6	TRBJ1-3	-	TGTGCCAGCAGGGAGGCGGCCGGAAACACCATATATTTT	CASREAAGNTIYF